This record covers a single T cell receptor beta chain. This sample includes further DNA sequences coding for the same CDR3. This entry is derived from a study of blood T cell repertoires in COVID-19. Study summary: T cells, B-cell-depleted T cells, or PBMCs supplied cDNA or gDNA.

CDR3 length equals 15 residues. V shed 3 bases and J 4 bases; nucleotides not matched to a gene: 7. The germline CDR1 and CDR2 sequences are SGHTA and FQGNSA. TCRdb's copy holds only in-frame clones and misses some; the assay was immunoSEQ multiplex PCR. The table has some 38,000 clones, roughly 80% seen once. Patients of the Seattle cohort, enrolled during active infection, were followed longitudinally. Sequencing input: peripheral blood. The TCR originated in a man aged 60 to 69 with COVID-19, enrolled during active disease. The genes are TRBV7-2 and TRBJ1-1, with 8 nucleotides matching TRBD1. CDR3 nucleotides: TGTGCCAGCAGCTTGACGCAGGGGGCGAGCACTGAAGCTTTCTTT. It is translated as CASSLTQGASTEAFF.